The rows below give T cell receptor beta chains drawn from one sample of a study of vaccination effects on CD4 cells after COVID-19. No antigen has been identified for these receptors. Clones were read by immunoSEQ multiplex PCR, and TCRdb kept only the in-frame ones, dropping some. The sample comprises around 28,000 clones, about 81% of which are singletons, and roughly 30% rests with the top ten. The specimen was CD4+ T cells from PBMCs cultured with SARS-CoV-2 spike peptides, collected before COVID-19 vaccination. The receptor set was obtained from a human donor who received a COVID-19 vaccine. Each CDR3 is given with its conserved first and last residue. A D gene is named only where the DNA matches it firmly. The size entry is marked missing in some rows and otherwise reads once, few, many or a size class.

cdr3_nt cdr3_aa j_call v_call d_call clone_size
TGTGCCAGTAGGACAGGGACGAGCAACGTCTGGGAGCAGTACTTC CASRTGTSNVWEQYF TRBJ2-7 TRBV19 TRBD1 .
TGTGCCAGCAGCTTACTCCCCGGGTCCCTTGGGGAAAATCAGCCCCAGCATTTT CASSLLPGSLGENQPQHF TRBJ1-5 TRBV5-5 . .
TGTGCCTGGAGGACAGGGGGACGGGGCACAGATACGCAGTATTTT CAWRTGGRGTDTQYF TRBJ2-3 TRBV30 TRBD1 .
TGTGCCAGCTCACCCACGACAGGGGGCCCAGGAAGTCGCTACACCTTC CASSPTTGGPGSRYTF TRBJ1-2 TRBV18 TRBD1 .
TGTGCCAGCAGCCAAGATCGGGCGGTGCGGGAAGCTTTCTTT CASSQDRAVREAFF TRBJ1-1 TRBV14 . once
TGTGCCAGCGGAAGCACAGATACGCAGTATTTT CASGSTDTQYF TRBJ2-3 TRBV7-9 . .
TGTGCCAGTAGTTTAGGGGTCGGGAGGGACCCCGAGACCCAGTACTTC CASSLGVGRDPETQYF TRBJ2-5 TRBV19 TRBD2 .
TGTGCCAGCAGCCTTCGGGGACAAGAGACCCAGTACTTC CASSLRGQETQYF TRBJ2-5 TRBV3-1/TRBV3-2 . .
TGTGCCAGCAGTTTGTGGCAGGGGATGGGCTCTGGGGCCAACGTCCTGACTTTC CASSLWQGMGSGANVLTF TRBJ2-6 TRBV28 . .
TGTGCCACCAGTGATTGGCATCCTCTTGGCAATCAGCCCCAGCATTTT CATSDWHPLGNQPQHF TRBJ1-5 TRBV24-1 . few
TGTGCCAGCAGTGAAAGCGGGAGCCACGAGCAGTACTTC CASSESGSHEQYF TRBJ2-7 TRBV2 TRBD2 .
TGCGCCAGCAGGCGTGACAGTAGCACAGATACGCAGTATTTT CASRRDSSTDTQYF TRBJ2-3 TRBV4-1 . .
TGTGCCAGTAGTAACAGGGTTGGCTACACCTTC CASSNRVGYTF TRBJ1-2 TRBV19 . once
TGTGCCAGCAGTTACTCGAGCGGGAGTGCGGGAAATGAGCAGTTCTTC CASSYSSGSAGNEQFF TRBJ2-1 TRBV6-5 TRBD2 .
TGCGCCAGCACCCCGGGGACCTATACAAAAGAGACCCAGTACTTC CASTPGTYTKETQYF TRBJ2-5 TRBV5-1 . .
TGTGCCAGTAGATTACAGGCCTATAGCAATCAGCCCCAGCATTTT CASRLQAYSNQPQHF TRBJ1-5 TRBV19 . few
TGTGCCAGCAGTTTCCCCGGACAGGGGAACCAAGAGACCCAGTACTTC CASSFPGQGNQETQYF TRBJ2-5 TRBV6-6 TRBD1 .
TGTGCCAGTAGTAGGCGAGCGATGGGACAGGATCAGCCCCAGCATTTT CASSRRAMGQDQPQHF TRBJ1-5 TRBV19 TRBD1 few
TGTGCCACCAGTGATGGGGGTCATGGCTACACCTTC CATSDGGHGYTF TRBJ1-2 TRBV24-1 . .
TGTGCCAGTAGTATAGGTACAGCCGGGAGTCAGCCCCAGCATTTT CASSIGTAGSQPQHF TRBJ1-5 TRBV19 . .
TGTGCCTGGAGTGTACGGGGACTAGCAAACACCGGGGAGCTGTTTTTT CAWSVRGLANTGELFF TRBJ2-2 TRBV30 TRBD2 .
TGTGCCAGTAGTATCTTGCTGTCCGCTAAAGAGCTCGGCTACACCTTC CASSILLSAKELGYTF TRBJ1-2 TRBV19 . .
TGTGCCAGCAACCAGCGCGGGGGCCCTGGGGATACGCAGTATTTT CASNQRGGPGDTQYF TRBJ2-3 TRBV18 . .
TGCGCCAGCAGTGAGCAGGGGAACACTGAAGCTTTCTTT CASSEQGNTEAFF TRBJ1-1 TRBV10-2 . .
TGTGCCACCGCCCGGGGGGCCCGTGAGACCCAGTACTTC CATARGARETQYF TRBJ2-5 TRBV27 . .
TGTGCCAGCAGCTTGTGGGGACAGAAAGGGCGGTCCACTGAAGCTTTCTTT CASSLWGQKGRSTEAFF TRBJ1-1 TRBV5-6 TRBD1 .
TGTGCTAGTGGTTATATGGGCTCCTATGGCTACACCTTC CASGYMGSYGYTF TRBJ1-2 TRBV12-5 . .
TGTGCCAGCAGCTTGGATAATTCACCCCTCCACTTT CASSLDNSPLHF TRBJ1-6 TRBV5-4 . few
TGCGCCAGCAGCCAAGGGATCGAAGGGGGTGAAGCTTTCTTT CASSQGIEGGEAFF TRBJ1-1 TRBV4-1 . once
TGTGCCAGCAGTTATAGGGGAGCGACCCTTTACGAGCAGTACTTC CASSYRGATLYEQYF TRBJ2-7 TRBV6-2/TRBV6-3 . .